These 16 T cell receptor beta chains came from one sample sequenced in a study of molecular identifiers for immune sequencing clone quantification. From the PCR reads, TCRdb called clonotypes with MiXCR, one entry per CDR3 protein. The repertoire includes just over 40,000 distinct CDR3 sequences, 15% to 20% of them detected once, and about 6.6% sits in the top ten. Sequenced input: naive CD8+ T cells from blood, with Jurkat cell RNA spiked in. The subset: FACS-sorted CD8+CD4-CCR7+CD45RA+ naive T cells. Receptors were obtained from a human donor in good health. Some libraries in this study had Jurkat cell RNA spiked in.

Worth noting for this clonotype: A read error may explain this, as a much larger clone is one base away. The V call is TRBV4-3, the J call TRBJ2-7, with D maybe TRBD1 (6 bases). Germline CDR1 LGHNA, CDR2 YSLEER. This CDR3 has 14 residues. The CDR3 loop is CANSQDPTGYEQYF. CDR3 DNA: TGCGCCAACAGCCAAGACCCGACAGGCTACGAGCAGTACTTC.

The V gene is TRBV19, the J gene TRBJ1-1, with unresolved D. CDR3 length: 15 amino acids. In germline, CDR1 is LNHDA, CDR2 SQIVND (reference sequence). With 4 bases removed from V and 0 bases from J, the gap between germline ends came to 12 bases. The CDR3 DNA reads as TGTGCCAGTAGTACCGGGGAGAGACTGAACACTGAAGCTTTCTTT. This sequence encodes CASSTGERLNTEAFF.

As concerns this clonotype: One junction end disagrees with the germline gene, perhaps due to a read error. This chain uses TRBV12-3 or TRBV12-4 with TRBJ2-1; D gene ambiguous. This CDR3 contains 13 residues. The CDR3 sequence: CASSFSISDEQFF. CDR3 DNA sequence: TGTGCCAGTAGTTTTTCGATCTCCGATGAGCAGTTCTTC.

The chain has TRBV2 and TRBJ2-5, with D tentatively TRBD1 (6 bases). Looked up from germline, CDR1 is SNHLY and CDR2 is FYNNEI. V dropped 6 bases and J dropped 1 base, with 15 bases sitting between them. CDR3 length: 15 amino acids. CDR3 DNA: TGTGCCAGCAGAGGTCGACAGGACCTCCAAGAGACCCAGTACTTC. It codes for CASRGRQDLQETQYF.

This clonotype came up many times. The rearrangement joins TRBV28 to TRBJ2-7; D call uncertain. From germline, CDR1 is MDHEN and CDR2 SYDVKM. The CDR3 consists of 14 residues. Trimming shortened V by 8 bases and J by 2 bases, and 16 bases separated the two germline ends. DNA for the CDR3: TGTGCCAGCGTAGGAGTGCACGGAACCTACGAGCAGTACTTC. This translates into CASVGVHGTYEQYF. The full variable domain, in which reference TRBV28 and TRBJ2-7 provide the parts outside the CDR3, is DVKVTQSSRYLVKRTGEKVFLECVQDMDHENMFWYRQDPGLGLRLIYFSYDVKMKEKGDIPEGYSVSREKKERFSLILESASTNQTSMYLCASVGVHGTYEQYFGPGTRLTVT.

In regard to this clonotype: A much larger clonotype is one base distant, so this may be a read error. The chain recombines TRBV11-2 with TRBJ2-2; possibly TRBD2 for D (5 bases). The CDR3 runs 19 residues. Germline values: CDR1 SGHAT, CDR2 FQNNGV. The CDR3 nucleotides read TGTGCCAGCAGCCCCCCAGGCGGAGTCGGGCCGGAGAAGACCGGGGAGCTGCTTTTT. This gives the protein CASSPPGGVGPEKTGELLF.

This clonotype was found many times. The J gene is TRBJ2-3, the V gene TRBV9; TRBD2 aligns across 9 bases. Germline V gives CDR1 SGDLS, CDR2 YYNGEE. V lost 4 bases, J lost 8 bases, and 23 bases stayed unmatched. CDR3 length: 19 residues. The CDR3 protein is CASSISPGGASGMRVTQYF. The CDR3 DNA reads as TGTGCCAGCAGCATCTCCCCAGGGGGGGCTAGCGGGATGAGGGTTACGCAGTATTTT. The full variable domain, in which reference TRBV9 and TRBJ2-3 provide the parts outside the CDR3, is DSGVTQTPKHLITATGQRVTLRCSPRSGDLSVYWYQQSLDQGLQFLIQYYNGEERAKGNILERFSAQQFPDLHSELNLSSLELGDSALYFCASSISPGGASGMRVTQYFGPGTRLTVL.

This clonotype showed up many times. The gene calls are TRBV7-9 and TRBJ2-2; D remains ambiguous. CDR3 length: 13 residues. V lost 2 bases and J lost 3, with 4 bases in between. From germline, CDR1 is SEHNR and CDR2 FQNEAQ (reference sequence). The chain's CDR3 is CASSLYDTGELFF. The CDR3, as DNA: TGTGCCAGCAGCTTATACGACACCGGGGAGCTGTTTTTT.

This clonotype was picked up many times. The V call is TRBV5-1, the J call TRBJ2-7, with D possibly matching TRBD1 (6 bases). Per the germline V gene, CDR1 is SGHRS and CDR2 is YFSETQ. Trimming shortened V by 5 bases and J by 4 bases, and 16 bases separated the two germline ends. This CDR3 region has 14 residues. DNA for the CDR3: TGCGCCAGCAGAGTATTAGGGGGAGAGTACGAGCAGTACTTC. This translates into CASRVLGGEYEQYF.

Note on this clonotype: Given a much more abundant clone one base away, this may be a read error. This sequence joins TRBV25-1 and TRBJ2-1, with D unresolved. Germline-derived CDR1 and CDR2 are MGHDK and SYGVNS. Trimming pared 5 bases from V and 9 bases from J, leaving 11 bases between. CDR3 size: 12 residues. CDR3 sequence: CASSNLASEQFF. The CDR3 DNA is TGTGCCAGCAGTAATCTGGCGAGTGAGCAGTTCTTC.

This clonotype is categorized as medium-sized. The chain employs TRBV6-4 and TRBJ2-1; TRBD2 matches at 11 bases. This CDR3 has 15 residues. Germline assignment: CDR1 MRHNA and CDR2 SNTAGT. Trimming cost V 6 bases and J 4 bases; bases outside gene matches: 5. CDR3 bases: TGTGCCAGCAGCCAGCTAGCGGGAGGTTACAATGAGCAGTTCTTC. It specifies CASSQLAGGYNEQFF.

Regarding this clonotype: A read error may explain this, as a much larger clone is one base away. The rearrangement joins TRBV28 to TRBJ1-6; D remains unclear. There are 13 residues in the CDR3. V was clipped by 3 bases and J by 7 bases, with 7 bases between them. CDR1 and CDR2 from the germline V gene are MDHEN and SYDVKM. The CDR3 sequence is CASSFRGNSPLHF. As DNA, the CDR3 is TGTGCCAGCAGTTTCCGCGGAAATTCACCCCTCCACTTT.

This clonotype has just a few counts. The V call is TRBV28, the J call TRBJ1-5; 9 positions agree with TRBD1. Germline CDR1 reads MDHEN; CDR2 reads SYDVKM. This CDR3 spans 14 amino acids. The V segment lost 6 bases and the J segment 6 bases; nucleotides outside the gene matches: 6. Written as DNA, the CDR3 is TGTGCCAGCAGCAAGGACAGGGGTCTTCAGCCCCAGCATTTT. The encoded protein is CASSKDRGLQPQHF.

This clonotype was detected many times. The chain couples TRBV29-1 to TRBJ2-1; weak D call: TRBD1 (6 bases). The V end was cut by 7 bases, the J end by 1 base, with 8 bases between. Germline CDR1 SQVTM, CDR2 ANQGSEA. The CDR3 is made up of 12 amino acids. CDR3 nucleotides: TGCAGCGGCGACAGGTCCTACAATGAGCAGTTCTTC. Amino acid sequence: CSGDRSYNEQFF.

Only a few counts were recorded for this clonotype. J is TRBJ2-1 and V is TRBV29-1; a possible D gene is TRBD2 (6 bases). The germline V and J ends were trimmed by 5 bases and 5 bases, with 10 bases remaining between them. CDR1 and CDR2 (germline): SQVTM, ANQGSEA. This CDR3 contains 12 residues. CDR3 protein: CSVPGLNNEQFF. The CDR3 DNA reads TGCAGCGTTCCGGGACTTAACAATGAGCAGTTCTTC.

Many counts were recorded for this clonotype. V usage is TRBV7-9 and J usage is TRBJ2-7; weak D call: TRBD1 (6 bases). The germline V and J ends were trimmed by 5 bases and 4 bases, with 9 bases remaining between them. CDR1 is SEHNR, CDR2 FQNEAQ, per germline (reference sequence). The CDR3 sequence is 12 residues long. CDR3 loop: CASSNDRYEQYF. The CDR3, as DNA: TGTGCCAGCAGCAACGACAGGTACGAGCAGTACTTC.